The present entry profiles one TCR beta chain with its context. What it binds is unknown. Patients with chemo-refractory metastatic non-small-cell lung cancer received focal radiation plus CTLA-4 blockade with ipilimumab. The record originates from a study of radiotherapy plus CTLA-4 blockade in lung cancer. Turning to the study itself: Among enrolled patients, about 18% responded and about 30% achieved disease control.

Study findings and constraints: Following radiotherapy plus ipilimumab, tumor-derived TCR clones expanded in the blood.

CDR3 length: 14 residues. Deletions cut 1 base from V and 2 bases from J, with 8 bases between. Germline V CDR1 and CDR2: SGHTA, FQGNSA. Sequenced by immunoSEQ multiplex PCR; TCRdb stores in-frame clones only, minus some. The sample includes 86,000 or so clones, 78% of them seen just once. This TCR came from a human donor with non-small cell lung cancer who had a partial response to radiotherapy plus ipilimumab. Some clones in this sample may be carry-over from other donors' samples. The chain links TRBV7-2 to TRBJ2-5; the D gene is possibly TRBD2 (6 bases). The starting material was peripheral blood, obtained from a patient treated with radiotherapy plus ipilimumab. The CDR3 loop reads CASSLGGRQETQYF. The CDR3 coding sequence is TGTGCCAGCAGCTTAGGGGGGAGGCAAGAGACCCAGTACTTC.